These 15 T cell receptor beta chains came from one sample sequenced in a study of blood T cells in healthy people across ages. The second PCR ran roughly 6 to 11 cycles with a sample-barcoded 5' primer and J-beta primers. TCRdb reprocessed the 5' RACE reads via MiXCR and lists one record per CDR3 protein. The table lists under 800,000 distinct CDR3 sequences, around 46% of them singletons. Material for sequencing was blood. All receptors come from a woman aged 55 to 70 in good health.

The rearrangement links TRBV20-1 to TRBJ2-7; 9 bases agree with TRBD1. The germline gives CDR1 DFQATT, CDR2 SNEGSKA (reference sequence). This CDR3 region has 15 residues. Trimming took 4 bases from V and 4 from J; bases not matched to a gene: 11. The CDR3 spells CSANKVRQGGYEQYF. The DNA for the CDR3 is TGCAGTGCTAACAAGGTCCGACAGGGGGGATACGAGCAGTACTTC.

This clonotype has a count of ten or more. The chain has TRBV12-3 or TRBV12-4 and TRBJ1-2, with D unclear. The CDR3 runs to 12 residues. With 3 bases removed from V and 2 bases from J, the gap between germline ends came to 4 bases. The CDR3 nucleotides are TGTGCCAGCAGTTTGGAGAACTATGGCTACACCTTC. It codes for CASSLENYGYTF.

Many counts were recorded for this clonotype. The chain is built from TRBV9 and TRBJ2-1; D is ambiguous. CDR3 length equals 14 residues. Trimming left V 4 bases short and J 7 bases short, with 15 bases between. From germline, CDR1 is SGDLS and CDR2 YYNGEE. In DNA form, the CDR3 reads TGTGCCAGCAGCTACAGTGTCCGGCGGAATGAGCAGTTCTTC. Residues: CASSYSVRRNEQFF.

As for this clonotype: Germline and junction disagree at one end, which may indicate a read error. This chain connects TRBV10-3 to TRBJ2-1; D is unclear. CDR1 and CDR2 (germline): ENHRY, SYGVKD. The CDR3 is made up of 13 amino acids. The CDR3 DNA reads TGTGCCATTAGTGTGCTGGACCTCTACGAGCAGTTCTTC. Its protein product is CAISVLDLYEQFF.

This clonotype was seen ten or more times. V gene TRBV6-4 combines with J gene TRBJ2-5; D gene ambiguous. The V gene lost 2 bases and the J gene lost 7 bases, with 11 bases spanning the gap. Germline CDR1 is MRHNA and CDR2 is SNTAGT. The CDR3 runs 13 residues. The CDR3 loop is CASSDGYPGTQYF. The CDR3 DNA reads as TGTGCCAGCAGTGACGGATACCCTGGGACCCAGTACTTC.

This clonotype was observed many times. The CDR3: CSARDQVNYGYTF. In DNA, the CDR3 is TGCAGTGCTAGAGATCAAGTTAACTATGGCTACACCTTC. The J gene is TRBJ1-2, the V gene TRBV20-1; D is undetermined. Germline CDR1 reads DFQATT; CDR2 reads SNEGSKA (reference sequence). There are 13 residues in the CDR3. V was pared by 0 bases and J by 1 base, with 6 bases between.

This clonotype has just a few counts. V is TRBV5-6 and J is TRBJ2-3; possible D gene TRBD1, 6 bases. Germline CDR1 is SGHDT and CDR2 is YYEEEE. With 0 bases removed from V and 4 bases from J, the gap between germline ends came to 9 bases. The CDR3 extends over 14 amino acids. CDR3 region: CASSLASGADTQYF. CDR3 DNA: TGTGCCAGCAGCTTGGCGTCAGGGGCAGATACGCAGTATTTT.

The J gene is TRBJ2-7, the V gene TRBV2, with 10 bases lining up with TRBD2. The DNA end favors TRBJ2-4, so the J call may be wrong. The germline V gene has CDR1 SNHLY and CDR2 FYNNEI. CDR3 length equals 15 residues. DNA for the CDR3: TGTGCCAGCAGTCCGCTAGCGGGGGCCGGGAACATTCAGTACTTC. Protein: CASSPLAGAGNIQYF.

The chain joins TRBV7-2 to TRBJ1-2, with no clear D. The CDR3 length is 15 residues. Trimming stripped 6 bases from V and 2 bases from J, with 16 bases between. Germline assignment: CDR1 SGHTA and CDR2 FQGNSA. The CDR3 sequence is CASRLARAGNYGYTF. CDR3 DNA sequence: TGTGCCAGCAGGCTAGCCCGTGCCGGAAACTATGGCTACACCTTC.

A few counts support this clonotype. The V call is TRBV14, the J call TRBJ2-1; D is possibly TRBD2 (6 bases). V was clipped by 5 bases and J by 5 bases, with 16 bases between them. The CDR3 sequence is 15 residues long. Germline V gene sequence: CDR1 SGHDN, CDR2 FVKESK. The CDR3 sequence is CASSFNRDWNNEQFF. CDR3 sequence (DNA): TGTGCCAGCAGCTTCAACCGGGACTGGAACAATGAGCAGTTCTTC.

This clonotype has just a few counts. The junction differs from germline at one of its ends, possibly a read error. CDR3: CASLDSWGNQRQHF. Written as DNA, the CDR3 is TGTGCCAGTCTAGACTCATGGGGGAATCAGCGCCAGCATTTT. The J gene is TRBJ1-5, the V gene TRBV12-3 or TRBV12-4; perhaps TRBD1 as D (5 bases). The CDR3 runs 14 residues.

The chain combines TRBV29-1 with TRBJ1-1, with D perhaps TRBD1 (6 bases). The V gene lost 4 bases and the J gene lost 6 bases, with 18 bases spanning the gap. Germline-derived CDR1 and CDR2 are SQVTM and ANQGSEA. The length of the CDR3 is 14 residues. The DNA for the CDR3 is TGCAGCGTTGGGGGGGGAACAGGGAAGGCTGAAGCTTTCTTT. Its protein is CSVGGGTGKAEAFF.

This chain links TRBV25-1 with TRBJ1-2, with D tentatively TRBD1 (6 bases). The length of the CDR3 is 16 residues. The germline V gene encodes CDR1 MGHDK and CDR2 SYGVNS. V was trimmed by 1 base and J by 4 bases, leaving 16 bases between them. The CDR3 coding sequence is TGTGCCAGCAGTGAATCCTTTGGGGGGCCCAGCTATGGCTACACCTTC. Translated: CASSESFGGPSYGYTF.

The V call is TRBV24-1, the J call TRBJ2-1; the match to TRBD1 covers 10 bases. J was trimmed by 5 bases and V by 4 bases; bases with no gene match: 13. The CDR3 extends over 18 amino acids. Germline V gene sequence: CDR1 KGHDR, CDR2 SFDVKD. The CDR3 coding sequence is TGTGCCACCAGTGACCCTCCCCGGGACAGGGGACCGAACAATGAGCAGTTCTTC. Translating it yields CATSDPPRDRGPNNEQFF.

This clonotype was found a few times. The J gene is TRBJ1-2, the V gene TRBV5-1; tentatively, D is TRBD1 (6 bases). The V gene lost 3 bases and the J gene lost 5 bases, with 14 bases spanning the gap. Looked up from germline, CDR1 is SGHRS and CDR2 is YFSETQ. The CDR3 is 14 amino acids. CDR3: CASSSALQGYGYTF. In DNA, the CDR3 is TGCGCCAGCAGCTCAGCACTCCAGGGGTATGGCTACACCTTC.